One T cell receptor beta chain is described in this entry. Using immunoSEQ multiplex PCR, the repertoire was profiled, and TCRdb retains in-frame clones only, with some absent. The table includes around 180,000 clones, 91% detected once. CDR1 and CDR2 from the germline V gene are MGHRA and YSYEKL. Trimming left V 1 base short and J 2 bases short, with 11 bases between. The CDR3 runs 15 residues. This specimen belongs to a study of control samples from healthy donors and cancer patients. The source material was blood. The TCR sequence derives from a woman in her 40s in good health. The chain joins TRBV4-1 to TRBJ2-5; D is ambiguous. The CDR3 is CASSQGAWGQETQYF. In nucleotides, the CDR3 is TGCGCCAGCAGCCAAGGAGCGTGGGGTCAAGAGACCCAGTACTTC.